This T cell receptor (beta chain) was captured in a study of a mutant IDH1 vaccine in newly diagnosed glioma. Specified time point: week 35, safety follow-up. Each dose delivered 300 ug of mutant IDH1 20-mer peptide subcutaneously with imiquimod. Germline CDR1 MGHRA, CDR2 YSYEKL. V lost 3 bases to trimming and J lost 5 bases, with 7 bases between them. The CDR3 runs to 13 residues. Only in-frame clones appear in the TCRdb table, and some are missing; sequencing was by immunoSEQ multiplex PCR. The data show fewer than 35,000 clones, approximately 80% seen once. This clone was seen more than once but under ten times. The antigen remains undetermined.

This sequence joins TRBV4-1 and TRBJ1-4; D is ambiguous. This TCR derives from a woman aged 40 to 49 with glioma. The source was PBMCs, collected from a glioma patient whose treatment included an IDH1 peptide vaccine. This CDR3 reads CASSHLTNEKLFF. CDR3 sequence (DNA): TGCGCCAGCAGCCATTTAACCAATGAAAAACTGTTTTTT.